The following is a T cell receptor beta chain sequence with its context. Its specificity is unknown. Using immunoSEQ multiplex PCR, the repertoire was profiled, and TCRdb retains in-frame clones only, with some absent. The sample lists 40,000 to 60,000 clones; around nine tenths were seen once. These data originate in a study of OX40 agonist ivuxolimab in advanced cancers. Across the study: Hepatocellular carcinoma, melanoma, renal cell or head and neck cancer occurred in dose-escalation patients. Males comprised over 80% of the group, whose mean age was approximately 62 years (range roughly 20 to 90).

From germline, CDR1 is LNHDA and CDR2 SQIVND (reference sequence). The CDR3 spans 12 residues. The V end lost 5 bases, the J end lost 7 bases, and 11 bases lay between the germline ends. Study-level points and caveats: What antigens the expanded peripheral T cells recognized was never established. Patients who responded partially at 0.1-3.0 mg/kg showed clonal expansion ranking among the lowest.

The clonotype originates from an adult with an advanced solid tumor such as melanoma, head and neck, liver or kidney cancer. The J gene is TRBJ1-1, the V gene TRBV19; D is unclear. The sequenced sample was CD4+ or CD8+ T cells sorted from blood, obtained in a trial of the OX40 agonist ivuxolimab. The CDR3 protein is CASSGNRIEAFF. The CDR3 DNA reads as TGTGCCAGTAGTGGAAACAGAATTGAAGCTTTCTTT.